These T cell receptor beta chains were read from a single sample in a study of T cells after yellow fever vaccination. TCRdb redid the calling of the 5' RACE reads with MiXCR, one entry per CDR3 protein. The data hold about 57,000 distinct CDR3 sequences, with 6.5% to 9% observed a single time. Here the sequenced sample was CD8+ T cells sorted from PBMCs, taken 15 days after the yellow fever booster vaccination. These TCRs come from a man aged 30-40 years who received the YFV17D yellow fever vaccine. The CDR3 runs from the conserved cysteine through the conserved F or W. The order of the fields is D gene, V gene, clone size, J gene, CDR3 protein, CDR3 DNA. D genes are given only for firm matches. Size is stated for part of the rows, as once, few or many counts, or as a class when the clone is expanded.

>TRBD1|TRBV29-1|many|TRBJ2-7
CSVEVIDRAYEQYF
TGCAGCGTTGAAGTTATCGACAGGGCCTACGAGCAGTACTTC
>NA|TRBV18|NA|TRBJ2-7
CASSPGPYEQYF
TGTGCCAGCTCACCAGGGCCCTACGAGCAGTACTTC
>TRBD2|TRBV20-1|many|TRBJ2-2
CSAREREDTGELFF
TGCAGTGCTAGGGAGCGGGAGGACACCGGGGAGCTGTTTTTT
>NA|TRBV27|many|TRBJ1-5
CASSLGQGRGQPQHF
TGTGCCAGCAGTTTAGGGCAGGGGCGAGGTCAGCCCCAGCATTTT
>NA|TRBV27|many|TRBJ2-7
CASSPARAPYEQYF
TGTGCCAGCAGTCCCGCACGAGCCCCCTACGAGCAGTACTTC
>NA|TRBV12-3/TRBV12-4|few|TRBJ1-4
CASSPRGALEKLFF
TGTGCCAGCAGCCCTCGGGGGGCATTGGAAAAACTGTTTTTT
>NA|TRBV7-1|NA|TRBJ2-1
CAISPGLSSYNEQFF
TGTGCCATCAGCCCTGGGTTGAGCTCCTACAATGAGCAGTTCTTC
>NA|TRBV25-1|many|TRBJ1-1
CASSGVTGVPEAFF
TGTGCCAGCAGTGGGGTTACGGGGGTCCCTGAAGCTTTCTTT
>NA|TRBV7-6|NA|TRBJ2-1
CASSLAFGTGQGNEQFF
TGTGCCAGCAGCTTAGCCTTCGGAACAGGGCAGGGCAATGAGCAGTTCTTC
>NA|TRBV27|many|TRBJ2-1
CASSPGNEQFF
TGTGCCAGCAGCCCCGGGAATGAGCAGTTCTTC
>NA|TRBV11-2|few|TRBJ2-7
CASSQTGLSSYEQYF
TGTGCCAGCAGCCAGACGGGTCTTAGCTCCTACGAGCAGTACTTC
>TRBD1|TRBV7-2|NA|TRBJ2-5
CASSTTGGSFQETQYF
TGTGCCAGCAGCACAACAGGGGGCAGTTTCCAAGAGACCCAGTACTTC
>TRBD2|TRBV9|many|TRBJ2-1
CASSVWGLADSSYNEQFF
TGTGCCAGCAGCGTATGGGGACTAGCGGATAGCTCCTACAATGAGCAGTTCTTC
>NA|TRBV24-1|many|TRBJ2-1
CATSDFRSYNEQFF
TGTGCCACCAGTGATTTCCGTTCCTACAATGAGCAGTTCTTC
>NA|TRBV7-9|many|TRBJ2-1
CASSQGGEQFF
TGTGCCAGCAGCCAGGGCGGTGAGCAGTTCTTC
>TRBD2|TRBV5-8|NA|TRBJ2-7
CASSISGTPGEQYF
TGTGCCAGCAGCATTAGCGGGACCCCCGGCGAGCAGTACTTC
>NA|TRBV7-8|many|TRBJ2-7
CASSLGSVEQYF
TGTGCCAGCAGCTTAGGTTCGGTCGAGCAGTACTTC
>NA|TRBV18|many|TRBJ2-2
CASSPQITGELFF
TGTGCCAGCTCACCACAAATCACCGGGGAGCTGTTTTTT
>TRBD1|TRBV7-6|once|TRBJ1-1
CASSPFDRGGETEAFF
TGTGCCAGCAGCCCCTTTGACAGGGGAGGGGAGACTGAAGCTTTCTTT
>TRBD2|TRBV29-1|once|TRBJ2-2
CSALTSGSLAGELFF
TGCAGCGCCCTCACTAGCGGGAGCCTCGCCGGGGAGCTGTTTTTT
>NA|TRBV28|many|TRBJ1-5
CASSTVSSNQPQHF
TGTGCCAGTAGTACAGTTTCCAGCAATCAGCCCCAGCATTTT
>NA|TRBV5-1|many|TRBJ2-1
CASSLVGGDNEQFF
TGCGCCAGCAGCTTGGTTGGAGGGGACAATGAGCAGTTCTTC
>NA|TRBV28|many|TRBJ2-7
CASTPHRETYEQYF
TGTGCCAGCACCCCCCACAGGGAGACCTACGAGCAGTACTTC
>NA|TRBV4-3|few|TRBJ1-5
CASSQDRTMGPQHF
TGCGCCAGCAGCCAAGATCGGACCATGGGGCCCCAGCATTTT
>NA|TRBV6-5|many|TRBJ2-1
CASSYSLEWAENNEQFF
TGTGCCAGCAGTTACTCTTTGGAGTGGGCGGAAAACAATGAGCAGTTCTTC
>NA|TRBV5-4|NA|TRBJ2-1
CASSLGVEEFF
TGTGCCAGCAGCTTGGGGGTAGAAGAGTTCTTC
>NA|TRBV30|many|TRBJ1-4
CAWRRATSPTNEKLFF
TGTGCCTGGAGGCGGGCCACATCTCCAACTAATGAAAAACTGTTTTTT
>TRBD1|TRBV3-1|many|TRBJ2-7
CASSYGTGAYEQYF
TGTGCCAGCAGCTACGGGACAGGGGCCTACGAGCAGTACTTC
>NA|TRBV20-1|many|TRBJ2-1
CSASGGGTYNEQFF
TGCAGTGCTAGCGGGGGCGGAACCTACAATGAGCAGTTCTTC
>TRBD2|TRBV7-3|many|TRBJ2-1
CASSGGGPYNEQFF
TGTGCCAGCAGCGGGGGAGGGCCTTACAATGAGCAGTTCTTC
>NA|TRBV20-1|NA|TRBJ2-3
CSASPVGTDTQYF
TGCAGTGCTAGCCCAGTGGGCACAGATACGCAGTATTTT
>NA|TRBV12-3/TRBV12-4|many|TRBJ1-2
CASSDPRTDGYTF
TGTGCCAGCTCCGACCCAAGAACGGATGGCTACACCTTC
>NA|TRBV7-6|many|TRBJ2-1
CASSLYTRDNEQFF
TGTGCCAGCAGCTTATATACACGGGACAATGAGCAGTTCTTC
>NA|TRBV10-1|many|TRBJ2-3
CASSAGDTQYF
TGCGCCAGCAGTGCGGGAGATACGCAGTATTTT
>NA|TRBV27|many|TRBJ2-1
CASSFSRWVEQFF
TGTGCCAGCAGTTTCTCTCGTTGGGTTGAGCAGTTCTTC
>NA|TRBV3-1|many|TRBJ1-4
CASSYGTGTPNEKLFF
TGTGCCAGCAGCTACGGGACGGGGACACCTAATGAAAAACTGTTTTTT
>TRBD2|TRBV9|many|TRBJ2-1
CASSVAGGGGNEQFF
TGTGCCAGCAGCGTAGCCGGCGGGGGGGGCAATGAGCAGTTCTTC
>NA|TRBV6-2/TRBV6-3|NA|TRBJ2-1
CASSPGDGTYNEQFF
TGTGCCAGCAGCCCGGGGGACGGAACCTACAATGAGCAGTTCTTC
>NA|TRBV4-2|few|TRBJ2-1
CASSQDGITEFF
TGTGCCAGCAGCCAAGACGGGATTACCGAGTTCTTC
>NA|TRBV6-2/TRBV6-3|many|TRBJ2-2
CASSYAATGELFF
TGTGCCAGCAGTTACGCAGCCACCGGGGAGCTGTTTTTT
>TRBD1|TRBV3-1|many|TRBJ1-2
CASSQLGTGGIQTYGYTF
TGTGCCAGCAGCCAGCTCGGGACAGGGGGCATTCAAACCTATGGCTACACCTTC
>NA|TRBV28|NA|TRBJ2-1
CASSLAQTEQFF
TGTGCCAGCAGTTTGGCCCAGACCGAGCAGTTCTTC
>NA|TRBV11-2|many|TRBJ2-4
CASSLESLGGYKNIQYF
TGTGCCAGCAGCTTAGAATCCCTAGGGGGGTATAAAAACATTCAGTACTTC
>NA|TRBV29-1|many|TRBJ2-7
CSVGTGAHYYEQYF
TGCAGCGTCGGAACGGGGGCGCACTACTACGAGCAGTACTTC
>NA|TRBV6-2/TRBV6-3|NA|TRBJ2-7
CATSGALIYEQYF
TGTGCCACCTCCGGGGCCCTAATTTACGAGCAGTACTTC
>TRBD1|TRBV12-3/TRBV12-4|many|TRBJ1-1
CASRSPGQSNTEAFF
TGTGCCAGCAGATCACCGGGACAGTCGAACACTGAAGCTTTCTTT
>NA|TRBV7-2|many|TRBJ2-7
CASTAGHEQYF
TGTGCCAGCACCGCCGGCCACGAGCAGTACTTC